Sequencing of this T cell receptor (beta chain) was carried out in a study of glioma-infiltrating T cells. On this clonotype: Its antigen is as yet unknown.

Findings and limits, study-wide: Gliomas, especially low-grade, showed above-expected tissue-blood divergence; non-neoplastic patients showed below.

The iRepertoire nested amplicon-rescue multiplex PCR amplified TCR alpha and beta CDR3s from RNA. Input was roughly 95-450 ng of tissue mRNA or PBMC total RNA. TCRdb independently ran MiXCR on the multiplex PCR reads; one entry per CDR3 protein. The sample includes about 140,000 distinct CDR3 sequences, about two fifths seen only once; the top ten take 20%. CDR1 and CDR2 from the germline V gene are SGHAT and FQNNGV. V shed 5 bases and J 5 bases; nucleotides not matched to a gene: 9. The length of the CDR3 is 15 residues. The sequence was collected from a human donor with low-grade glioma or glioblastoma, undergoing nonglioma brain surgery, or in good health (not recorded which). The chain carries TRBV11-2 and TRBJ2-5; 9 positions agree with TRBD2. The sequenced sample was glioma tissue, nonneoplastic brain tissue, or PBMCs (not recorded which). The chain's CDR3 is CASSPHSSGTETQYF. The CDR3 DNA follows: TGTGCCAGCAGCCCCCACTCTAGCGGGACTGAGACCCAGTACTTC.